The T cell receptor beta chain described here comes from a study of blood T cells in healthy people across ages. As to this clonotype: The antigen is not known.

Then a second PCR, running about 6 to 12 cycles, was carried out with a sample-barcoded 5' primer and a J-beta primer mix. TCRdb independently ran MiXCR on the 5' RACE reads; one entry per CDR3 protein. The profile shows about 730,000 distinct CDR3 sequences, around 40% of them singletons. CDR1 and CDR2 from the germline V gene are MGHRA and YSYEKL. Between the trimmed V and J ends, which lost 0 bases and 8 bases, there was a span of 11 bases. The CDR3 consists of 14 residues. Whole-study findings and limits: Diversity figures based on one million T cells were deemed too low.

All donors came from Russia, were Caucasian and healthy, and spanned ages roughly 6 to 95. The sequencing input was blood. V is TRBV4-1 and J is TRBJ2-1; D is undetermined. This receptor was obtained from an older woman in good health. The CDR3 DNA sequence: TGCGCCAGCAGCCAAGATCGGGTCAACCATGAGCAGTTCTTC. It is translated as CASSQDRVNHEQFF.